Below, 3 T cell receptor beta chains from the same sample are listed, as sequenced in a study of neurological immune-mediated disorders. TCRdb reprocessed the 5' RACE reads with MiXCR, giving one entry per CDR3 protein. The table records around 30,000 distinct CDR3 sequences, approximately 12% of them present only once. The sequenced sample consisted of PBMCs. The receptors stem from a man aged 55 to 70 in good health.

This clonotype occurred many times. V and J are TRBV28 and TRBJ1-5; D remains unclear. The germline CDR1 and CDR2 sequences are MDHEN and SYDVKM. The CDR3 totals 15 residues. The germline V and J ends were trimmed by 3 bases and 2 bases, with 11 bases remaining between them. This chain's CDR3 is CASSLIARRNQPQHF. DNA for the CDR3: TGTGCCAGCAGTTTGATAGCACGACGCAATCAGCCCCAGCATTTT.

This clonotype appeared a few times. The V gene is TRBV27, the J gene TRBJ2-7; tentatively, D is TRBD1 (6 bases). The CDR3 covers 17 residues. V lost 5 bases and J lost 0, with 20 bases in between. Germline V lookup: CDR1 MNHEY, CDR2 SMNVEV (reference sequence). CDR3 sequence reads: CASSRLFQGRSSYEQYF. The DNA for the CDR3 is TGTGCCAGCAGTCGACTCTTCCAGGGGAGAAGCTCCTACGAGCAGTACTTC.

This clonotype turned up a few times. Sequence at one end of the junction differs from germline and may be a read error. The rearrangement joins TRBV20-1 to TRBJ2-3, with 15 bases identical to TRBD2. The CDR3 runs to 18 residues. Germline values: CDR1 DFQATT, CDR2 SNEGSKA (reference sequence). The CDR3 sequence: CSAKVGLAGGHSTNTQYF. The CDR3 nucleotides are TGCAGTGCCAAGGTCGGACTAGCGGGGGGGCATAGCACAAATACGCAGTATTTT.